This passage covers 11 T cell receptor beta chains from one sample sequenced in a study of a mutant IDH1 vaccine in newly diagnosed glioma. Their antigens are not known. Indicated time point: week 35, safety follow-up. Vaccination used 300 ug of mutant IDH1 20-mer peptide per dose, with topical imiquimod. The method was immunoSEQ multiplex PCR; TCRdb's version includes in-frame clones alone and lacks a portion of them. The table has tens of thousands of clones, about four fifths seen once. The sample was PBMCs, taken from a glioma patient whose treatment included an IDH1 peptide vaccine. All receptors derive from a man aged 35-49 years with glioma.

V gene TRBV28 combines with J gene TRBJ1-2; D is possibly TRBD1 (6 bases). This CDR3 region has 18 residues. The germline V gene has CDR1 MDHEN and CDR2 SYDVKM. Trimming shortened V by 5 bases and J by 3 bases, and 25 bases separated the two germline ends. The CDR3 region is CASSILTLQGRKDYGYTF. In DNA, the CDR3 is TGTGCCAGCAGTATACTTACTCTACAGGGCAGGAAGGACTATGGCTACACCTTC.

This clone was recorded once. The V and J genes are TRBV28 and TRBJ2-7, with D possibly being TRBD1 (6 bases). CDR3 size: 16 residues. The germline V and J ends were trimmed by 5 bases and 5 bases, with 22 bases remaining between them. CDR1 and CDR2 from the germline V gene are MDHEN and SYDVKM. The CDR3 spells CASSPRLGALGHEQYF. CDR3 coding DNA: TGTGCCAGCAGTCCCAGACTGGGGGCGTTAGGCCACGAGCAGTACTTC.

CDR3 coding DNA: TGTGCCAGCAGCGTCCCGGGATTCGGGGGTCACTATGGCTACACCTTC. This sequence encodes CASSVPGFGGHYGYTF. The chain combines TRBV9 with TRBJ1-2, with D possibly being TRBD1 (5 bases). Germline V gene sequence: CDR1 SGDLS, CDR2 YYNGEE. This CDR3 spans 16 amino acids. The germline V and J ends were trimmed by 2 bases and 3 bases, with 17 bases remaining between them. Variable domain in full (rest from reference TRBV9 and TRBJ1-2): DSGVTQTPKHLITATGQRVTLRCSPRSGDLSVYWYQQSLDQGLQFLIQYYNGEERAKGNILERFSAQQFPDLHSELNLSSLELGDSALYFCASSVPGFGGHYGYTFGSGTRLTVV.

This chain links TRBV15 with TRBJ2-3; D is perhaps TRBD2 (5 bases). V was cut by 8 bases and J by 0 bases, with 12 bases left in between. This CDR3 has 14 amino acids. Looked up from germline, CDR1 is LNHNV and CDR2 is YYDKDF (reference sequence). As DNA, the CDR3 is TGTGCCACCGGACGAGGGAGAAGCACAGATACGCAGTATTTT. It specifies CATGRGRSTDTQYF.

V gene TRBV5-1 combines with J gene TRBJ2-3, with 10 bases aligning to TRBD2. Germline V gene sequence: CDR1 SGHRS, CDR2 YFSETQ. Trimming removed 0 bases from V and 4 bases from J; junction bases left unmatched: 11. The CDR3 is 18 amino acids. CDR3 sequence: CASSLDLAGASSADTQYF. CDR3 DNA: TGCGCCAGCAGCTTGGACCTAGCGGGAGCGTCCTCGGCAGATACGCAGTATTTT.

This rearrangement joins TRBV7-2 to TRBJ1-2; 11 bases are a match to TRBD1. The CDR3 is made up of 17 amino acids. V lost 1 base and J lost 2; bases outside the gene matches: 6. Germline-derived CDR1 and CDR2 are SGHTA and FQGNSA. Here the CDR3 reads CASSLVGQGVLNYGYTF. The CDR3 bases are TGTGCCAGCAGCTTAGTGGGACAGGGGGTTCTCAACTATGGCTACACCTTC. The entire variable domain, with the rest obtained from reference TRBV7-2 and TRBJ1-2, is as follows: GAGVSQSPSNKVTEKGKDVELRCDPISGHTALYWYRQSLGQGLEFLIYFQGNSAPDKSGLPSDRFSAERTGGSVSTLTIQRTQQEDSAVYLCASSLVGQGVLNYGYTFGSGTRLTVV.

The chain links TRBV20-1 to TRBJ2-1; no definite D call. The CDR3 covers 10 residues. CDR1 and CDR2 (germline): DFQATT, SNEGSKA (reference sequence). V was cut by 2 bases and J by 7 bases, with 3 bases left in between. CDR3 sequence reads: CSARINEQFF. CDR3 sequence (DNA): TGCAGTGCTAGAATAAATGAGCAGTTCTTC.

The chain uses TRBV5-1 and TRBJ2-7; D might be TRBD1 (5 bases). The V gene lost 0 bases and the J gene lost 2 bases, with 12 bases spanning the gap. Germline loops: CDR1 SGHRS, CDR2 YFSETQ. This CDR3 is 15 amino acids long. The CDR3 coding sequence is TGCGCCAGCAGCTTGGTAGGGGCGACGACCTACGAGCAGTACTTC. It is translated as CASSLVGATTYEQYF.

This clone has a handful of counts. The chain recombines TRBV4-1 with TRBJ1-1, with D hard to call. Germline CDR1 MGHRA, CDR2 YSYEKL. The germline V and J ends were trimmed by 1 base and 6 bases, with 9 bases remaining between them. The CDR3 sequence is 13 residues long. The CDR3: CASSQAPLPEAFF. The CDR3 DNA reads as TGCGCCAGCAGCCAAGCCCCCCTGCCTGAAGCTTTCTTT.

The chain carries TRBV6-4 and TRBJ2-1, with D possibly being TRBD1 or TRBD2 (5 bases each). V dropped 6 bases and J dropped 3 bases, with 18 bases sitting between them. This CDR3 spans 16 amino acids. Per germline, CDR1 MRHNA and CDR2 SNTAGT. The CDR3: CASSAGTTNYYNEQFF. The DNA of the CDR3 is TGTGCCAGCAGCGCCGGGACCACTAACTACTACAATGAGCAGTTCTTC.

With respect to this clone: Other DNA variants within this sample encode the same CDR3. The chain carries TRBV27 and TRBJ2-5; D tentatively fits TRBD1 or TRBD2 (6 bases each). V lost 3 bases to trimming and J lost 5 bases, with 10 bases between them. This CDR3 has 13 residues. CDR1 and CDR2 from the germline V gene are MNHEY and SMNVEV (reference sequence). The CDR3 nucleotides are TGTGCCAGCAGTTTCGGGGGCGGTGAGACCCAGTACTTC. This gives the protein CASSFGGGETQYF.